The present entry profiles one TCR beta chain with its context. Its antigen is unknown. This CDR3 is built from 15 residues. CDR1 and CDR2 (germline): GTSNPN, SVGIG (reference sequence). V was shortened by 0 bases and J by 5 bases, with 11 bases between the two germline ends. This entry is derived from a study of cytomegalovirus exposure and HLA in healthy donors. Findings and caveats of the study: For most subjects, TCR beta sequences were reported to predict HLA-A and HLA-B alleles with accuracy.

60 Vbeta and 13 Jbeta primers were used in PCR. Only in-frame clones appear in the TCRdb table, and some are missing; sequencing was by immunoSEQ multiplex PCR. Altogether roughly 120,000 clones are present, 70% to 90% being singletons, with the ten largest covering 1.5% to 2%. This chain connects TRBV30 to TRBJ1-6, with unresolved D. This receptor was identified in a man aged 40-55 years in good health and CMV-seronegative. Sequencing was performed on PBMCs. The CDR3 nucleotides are TGTGCCTGGAGTGTATCCGTGTTTAATAATTCACCCCTCCACTTT. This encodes CAWSVSVFNNSPLHF.